This T cell receptor beta chain derives from a study of T cells in localized non-small cell lung cancer. This clone showed up just a few times. The antigen remains unidentified. Method: immunoSEQ multiplex PCR; TCRdb's copy keeps in-frame clones and lacks some. The sample lists 1,200 to 1,500 clones, around 24% seen once, with 7.7% in the top ten. Per germline, CDR1 MNHNS and CDR2 SASEGT. Trimming cost V 0 bases and J 9 bases; bases outside gene matches: 10. The CDR3 runs to 16 residues. Study-level points and caveats: Higher blood T cell density went with longer overall survival. Appearance in adjacent lung was seen for a median roughly 56 of the top 100 tumor clones.

Sample: normal lung tissue next to the tumor, taken before any cancer treatment. The gene calls are TRBV6-1 and TRBJ2-7; TRBD1 matches at 11 bases. The source of this sequence is a man aged 18 to 49 with stage II lung adenocarcinoma. This chain's CDR3 is CASSEATGTGGSGQYF. The CDR3 nucleotides are TGTGCCAGCAGTGAAGCGACCGGGACAGGGGGATCGGGGCAGTACTTC.